The 26 T cell receptor beta chains presented below share a single source sample, sequenced in a study of T-cell reconstitution after alpha-beta-depleted transplantation in children. The TCRbeta library was prepared with unique molecular identifiers. TCRdb fed the PCR reads into MiXCR, producing one record per CDR3 protein. The sample carries around 700,000 distinct CDR3 sequences, 10% to 15% recorded once. The sample was PBMCs, taken before TCRalphabeta/CD19-depleted stem cell transplant. The receptors originated from a girl aged 2 to 9 with congenital amegakaryocytic thrombocytopenia, due to receive a stem cell transplant.

The gene calls are TRBV20-1 and TRBJ2-5, with TRBD2 matching 9 bases. Germline-derived CDR1 and CDR2 are DFQATT and SNEGSKA (reference sequence). The junction had 8 bases not matched to a gene; V was cut back by 1 base and J by 5 bases. The CDR3 consists of 15 residues. The CDR3, as DNA: TGCAGTGCTAGAGGTCCTAGCGGGGATTTGGAGACCCAGTACTTC. Its translation: CSARGPSGDLETQYF.

This clonotype was detected many times. This sequence joins TRBV3-1 and TRBJ2-1; 7 bases agree with TRBD2. The CDR3 is 14 amino acids. Unmatched junction bases numbered 3, after V lost 0 bases and J lost 7 bases. Germline V gene data show CDR1 as LGHDT and CDR2 as YNNKEL (reference sequence). The CDR3 region is CASSQDPAGNEQFF. The CDR3 DNA is TGTGCCAGCAGCCAAGATCCAGCGGGGAATGAGCAGTTCTTC.

The J gene is TRBJ1-1, the V gene TRBV2, with 11 nucleotides matching TRBD1. J lost 7 bases, V lost 3 bases, and 4 bases had no gene match. Germline values: CDR1 SNHLY, CDR2 FYNNEI. This CDR3 spans 14 amino acids. In nucleotides, the CDR3 is TGTGCCAGCAGTGAGGGACAGGGGGTAATTGAAGCTTTCTTT. Its protein is CASSEGQGVIEAFF.

In this sample, this clonotype turned up many times. This sequence joins TRBV5-1 and TRBJ2-3, with 11 positions matching TRBD2. Germline V CDR1 and CDR2: SGHRS, YFSETQ. J gave up 3 bases and V 0 bases, and 6 bases lay outside the gene matches. The length of the CDR3 is 17 residues. The CDR3: CASSLDITSGRTDTQYF. CDR3 in DNA: TGCGCCAGCAGCTTGGATATCACTAGCGGGAGAACAGATACGCAGTATTTT. The entire variable domain, with the rest obtained from reference TRBV5-1 and TRBJ2-3, is as follows: KAGVTQTPRYLIKTRGQQVTLSCSPISGHRSVSWYQQTPGQGLQFLFEYFSETQRNKGNFPGRFSGRQFSNSRSEMNVSTLELGDSALYLCASSLDITSGRTDTQYFGPGTRLTVL.

This chain uses TRBV28 with TRBJ2-2, with D maybe TRBD2 (7 bases). The V gene lost 6 bases and the J gene lost 3 bases, with 14 bases spanning the gap. Germline assignment: CDR1 MDHEN and CDR2 SYDVKM. There are 15 residues in the CDR3. This CDR3 is CASRVQGGDTGELFF. The CDR3 nucleotides read TGTGCCAGCAGGGTACAGGGAGGGGACACCGGGGAGCTGTTTTTT. Full variable domain (missing parts from reference TRBV28 and TRBJ2-2): DVKVTQSSRYLVKRTGEKVFLECVQDMDHENMFWYRQDPGLGLRLIYFSYDVKMKEKGDIPEGYSVSREKKERFSLILESASTNQTSMYLCASRVQGGDTGELFFGEGSRLTVL.

In its sample, this clonotype was seen many times. The genes are TRBV15 and TRBJ2-7; 8 nucleotides align to TRBD2. CDR1 is LNHNV and CDR2 is YYDKDF in the germline V gene (reference sequence). V shed 5 bases and J 3 bases; nucleotides not matched to a gene: 6. The CDR3 covers 14 residues. The CDR3: CATSPRREDYEQYF. The DNA for the CDR3 is TGTGCCACCAGCCCAAGGCGGGAGGACTACGAGCAGTACTTC.

In this sample, this clonotype turned up many times. The V call is TRBV5-1, the J call TRBJ2-3; D gene ambiguous. CDR1 is SGHRS, CDR2 YFSETQ, per germline. This CDR3 comprises 12 residues. Trimming stripped 4 bases from V and 2 bases from J, with 5 bases between. The CDR3 nucleotides are TGCGCCAGCAGCAAAAACACAGATACGCAGTATTTT. Protein sequence: CASSKNTDTQYF.

This clonotype was counted ten times or more. The chain carries TRBV12-5 and TRBJ1-2; D gene uncertain. Germline lookup yields CDR1 LGHNT and CDR2 FRNRAP. This CDR3 has 14 amino acids. V lost 1 base and J 1 base, leaving 7 bases between the germline ends. CDR3 amino acids: CASGLEAVNYGYTF. CDR3 nucleotides: TGTGCTAGTGGTTTGGAAGCAGTTAACTATGGCTACACCTTC.

The chain carries TRBV7-8 and TRBJ2-1; D possibly uses TRBD1 or TRBD2 (7 bases each). The V end was cut by 1 base, the J end by 4 bases, with 17 bases between. From germline, CDR1 is SGHVS and CDR2 FQNEAQ. CDR3 length: 17 residues. CDR3 residues: CASSLGRLRGGYNEQFF. CDR3 bases: TGTGCCAGCAGCTTAGGGAGACTCAGGGGGGGGTACAATGAGCAGTTCTTC.

This clonotype came up many times. This chain joins TRBV10-3 and TRBJ2-5; a weak D match, TRBD2 (6 bases). The V end lost 4 bases, the J end lost 4 bases, and 10 bases lay between the germline ends. CDR1 and CDR2 (germline): ENHRY, SYGVKD. The CDR3 is 13 amino acids. CDR3: CAISVQEGETQYF. CDR3 in DNA: TGTGCCATCAGTGTTCAGGAGGGAGAGACCCAGTACTTC.

The chain has TRBV5-1 and TRBJ2-5; possibly TRBD1 or TRBD2 for D (7 bases each). Trimming took off 4 bases at V and 8 bases at J, with 21 bases between the two ends. The CDR3 totals 15 residues. CDR1 and CDR2 (germline): SGHRS, YFSETQ. The CDR3 DNA reads as TGCGCCAGCAGCAGAGACAGGGAGGGACAAGGTACCCAGTACTTC. This sequence encodes CASSRDREGQGTQYF.

This clonotype was observed many times. V is TRBV7-9 and J is TRBJ2-1; 10 nucleotides agree with TRBD2. The trim removed 1 base at V and 6 bases at J, leaving 9 bases unmatched. The CDR3 sequence is 17 residues long. Germline values: CDR1 SEHNR, CDR2 FQNEAQ (reference sequence). The CDR3 DNA is TGTGCCAGCAGCTTAGTGTTCAGGACTAGCGGTTTCAATGAGCAGTTCTTC. Translating it yields CASSLVFRTSGFNEQFF.

Many counts were recorded for this clonotype. V gene TRBV7-9 combines with J gene TRBJ2-1, with 8 bases fitting TRBD1. CDR1 SEHNR and CDR2 FQNEAQ come from the germline V gene (reference sequence). V dropped 2 bases and J dropped 15; count of bases not matched to a gene: 6. This CDR3 contains 12 residues. The CDR3 sequence: CASSLIGQGSFF. The CDR3, as DNA: TGTGCCAGCAGCTTAATAGGACAGGGATCGTTCTTC.

This rearrangement joins TRBV20-1 to TRBJ2-1; D unclear. CDR1 is DFQATT, CDR2 SNEGSKA, per germline (reference sequence). This CDR3 contains 10 residues. Trimming cost V 6 bases and J 10 bases, with 10 bases left between them. The CDR3 DNA follows: TGCAGTGCAAGACTCGGGGAGCAGTTCTTC. This translates into CSARLGEQFF.

This clonotype was detected ten times or more. V and J are TRBV20-1 and TRBJ2-2; 8 bases are a match to TRBD2. CDR1 and CDR2 (germline): DFQATT, SNEGSKA (reference sequence). This CDR3 spans 15 amino acids. V shed 1 base and J 8 bases; nucleotides not matched to a gene: 9. Written as DNA, the CDR3 is TGCAGTGCTAGAGGCCGAGCGGGAGCGTTGGGGGAGCTGTTTTTT. Protein product: CSARGRAGALGELFF.

Regarding this clonotype: The junction shows a germline mismatch at one end, possibly a read error. This chain links TRBV28 with TRBJ2-4, with 7 bases identical to TRBD1. Germline loops: CDR1 MDHEN, CDR2 SYDVKM. The CDR3 sequence is 14 residues long. The CDR3 bases are TGTGCCAGCAGTCTTGACAGGGCCAAAAACACTCAGTACTTC. This gives the protein CASSLDRAKNTQYF.

In the case of this clonotype: A much larger clonotype is one base distant, so this may be a read error. The chain employs TRBV3-1 and TRBJ1-5; D uncertain. The CDR3 totals 14 residues. Trimming shortened V by 1 base and J by 5 bases, and 9 bases separated the two germline ends. Germline V gene lookup returns CDR1 LGHDT and CDR2 YNNKEL (reference sequence). Written as DNA, the CDR3 is TGTGCCAGCAGCCAAGTCTGGGGTGATCAGCCCCAGCATTTT. It specifies CASSQVWGDQPQHF. Filled out from reference TRBV3-1 and TRBJ1-5, the complete variable domain reads DTAVSQTPKYLVTQMGNDKSIKCEQNLGHDTMYWYKQDSKKFLKIMFSYNNKELIINETVPNRFSPKSPDKAHLNLHINSLELGDSAVYFCASSQVWGDQPQHFGDGTRLSIL.

There are many counts of this clonotype. The rearrangement joins TRBV5-1 to TRBJ1-2; the match to TRBD1 covers 7 bases. There are 14 residues in the CDR3. The V and J ends lost 1 base and 8 bases, in that order; junction bases with no gene match: 8. Germline CDR1 reads SGHRS; CDR2 reads YFSETQ. As DNA, the CDR3 is TGCGCCAGCAGCTTGACAGGGGCCTTGTGGGGCTACACCTTC. The encoded protein is CASSLTGALWGYTF.

In its sample, this clonotype was seen many times. The gene calls are TRBV9 and TRBJ2-1; D call uncertain. This CDR3 has 14 amino acids. The germline V and J ends were trimmed by 3 bases and 8 bases, with 15 bases remaining between them. CDR1 is SGDLS, CDR2 YYNGEE, per germline. The CDR3 sequence: CASSARRSTYEQFF. DNA of the CDR3: TGTGCCAGCAGCGCCCGACGGTCTACATATGAGCAGTTCTTC.

The chain links TRBV21-1 to TRBJ2-3; TRBD1 is the table's D call, not checked against the DNA. TRBV21-1 is a documented pseudogene. There are 19 residues in the CDR3. The CDR3 DNA reads as TGTGCCAGCAGCACCCTGTCGGTCGGGACTCCTACTAGCACAGATACGCAGTATTTT. Protein product: CASSTLSVGTPTSTDTQYF.

This clonotype was seen repeatedly, ten times or more. The V gene is TRBV7-2, the J gene TRBJ2-1; D is perhaps TRBD2 (6 bases). Deletions cut 3 bases from V and 5 bases from J, with 14 bases between. The germline CDR1 and CDR2 sequences are SGHTA and FQGNSA. The CDR3 consists of 15 residues. The DNA of the CDR3 is TGTGCCAGCAGCTTGAGACTAGGAGGACACAATGAGCAGTTCTTC. It specifies CASSLRLGGHNEQFF.

The chain links TRBV5-1 to TRBJ2-3, with no clear D. The CDR3 has 16 amino acids. From germline, CDR1 is SGHRS and CDR2 YFSETQ. The ends were cut back, 0 bases at V and 1 base at J, with 12 bases in the middle. The CDR3 bases are TGCGCCAGCAGCTTGGGTCACCACCGGGGCACAGATACGCAGTATTTT. This encodes CASSLGHHRGTDTQYF. Together with reference TRBV5-1 and TRBJ2-3, the CDR3 gives the full variable domain: KAGVTQTPRYLIKTRGQQVTLSCSPISGHRSVSWYQQTPGQGLQFLFEYFSETQRNKGNFPGRFSGRQFSNSRSEMNVSTLELGDSALYLCASSLGHHRGTDTQYFGPGTRLTVL.

At least ten counts were recorded for this clonotype. V gene TRBV29-1 combines with J gene TRBJ2-3; no firm D call. With 7 bases removed from V and 4 bases from J, the gap between germline ends came to 12 bases. Germline values: CDR1 SQVTM, CDR2 ANQGSEA. There are 12 residues in the CDR3. The CDR3 reads CSAQTTADTQYF. The CDR3 coding sequence is TGCAGCGCACAGACCACGGCAGATACGCAGTATTTT.

About this clonotype itself: A read error is possible here, since a much larger clone lies one base away. Without the conserved terminal phenylalanine or tryptophan, this CDR3 likely stems from a read error. V is TRBV12-3 or TRBV12-4 and J is TRBJ1-1; TRBD1 might be the D (5 bases). Trimming removed 4 bases at V and 11 bases at J, with 23 bases between. The CDR3 sequence is 15 residues long. The chain's CDR3 is CASSSAVLWGEEAFS. CDR3 sequence (DNA): TGTGCCAGCAGTTCTGCTGTTTTATGGGGGGAGGAGGCTTTCTCT.

J is TRBJ2-1 and V is TRBV28; 9 bases are a match to TRBD2. The ends lost 7 bases at V and 2 bases at J; junction bases unmatched: 6. Germline V gene sequence: CDR1 MDHEN, CDR2 SYDVKM. The CDR3 totals 15 residues. The CDR3 protein is CASTSSGRTYNEQFF. CDR3 sequence (DNA): TGTGCCAGCACCTCGAGCGGGAGGACCTACAATGAGCAGTTCTTC.

In its sample, this clonotype was seen many times. The gene calls are TRBV20-1 and TRBJ2-1; 11 nucleotides agree with TRBD2. V lost 3 bases to trimming and J lost 4 bases; unmatched junction nucleotides: 11. The germline CDR1 and CDR2 sequences are DFQATT and SNEGSKA (reference sequence). The CDR3 is 17 amino acids. Here the CDR3 reads CSASSWGWTSGYNEQFF. CDR3 sequence (DNA): TGCAGTGCTAGCTCGTGGGGGTGGACTAGCGGGTACAATGAGCAGTTCTTC.